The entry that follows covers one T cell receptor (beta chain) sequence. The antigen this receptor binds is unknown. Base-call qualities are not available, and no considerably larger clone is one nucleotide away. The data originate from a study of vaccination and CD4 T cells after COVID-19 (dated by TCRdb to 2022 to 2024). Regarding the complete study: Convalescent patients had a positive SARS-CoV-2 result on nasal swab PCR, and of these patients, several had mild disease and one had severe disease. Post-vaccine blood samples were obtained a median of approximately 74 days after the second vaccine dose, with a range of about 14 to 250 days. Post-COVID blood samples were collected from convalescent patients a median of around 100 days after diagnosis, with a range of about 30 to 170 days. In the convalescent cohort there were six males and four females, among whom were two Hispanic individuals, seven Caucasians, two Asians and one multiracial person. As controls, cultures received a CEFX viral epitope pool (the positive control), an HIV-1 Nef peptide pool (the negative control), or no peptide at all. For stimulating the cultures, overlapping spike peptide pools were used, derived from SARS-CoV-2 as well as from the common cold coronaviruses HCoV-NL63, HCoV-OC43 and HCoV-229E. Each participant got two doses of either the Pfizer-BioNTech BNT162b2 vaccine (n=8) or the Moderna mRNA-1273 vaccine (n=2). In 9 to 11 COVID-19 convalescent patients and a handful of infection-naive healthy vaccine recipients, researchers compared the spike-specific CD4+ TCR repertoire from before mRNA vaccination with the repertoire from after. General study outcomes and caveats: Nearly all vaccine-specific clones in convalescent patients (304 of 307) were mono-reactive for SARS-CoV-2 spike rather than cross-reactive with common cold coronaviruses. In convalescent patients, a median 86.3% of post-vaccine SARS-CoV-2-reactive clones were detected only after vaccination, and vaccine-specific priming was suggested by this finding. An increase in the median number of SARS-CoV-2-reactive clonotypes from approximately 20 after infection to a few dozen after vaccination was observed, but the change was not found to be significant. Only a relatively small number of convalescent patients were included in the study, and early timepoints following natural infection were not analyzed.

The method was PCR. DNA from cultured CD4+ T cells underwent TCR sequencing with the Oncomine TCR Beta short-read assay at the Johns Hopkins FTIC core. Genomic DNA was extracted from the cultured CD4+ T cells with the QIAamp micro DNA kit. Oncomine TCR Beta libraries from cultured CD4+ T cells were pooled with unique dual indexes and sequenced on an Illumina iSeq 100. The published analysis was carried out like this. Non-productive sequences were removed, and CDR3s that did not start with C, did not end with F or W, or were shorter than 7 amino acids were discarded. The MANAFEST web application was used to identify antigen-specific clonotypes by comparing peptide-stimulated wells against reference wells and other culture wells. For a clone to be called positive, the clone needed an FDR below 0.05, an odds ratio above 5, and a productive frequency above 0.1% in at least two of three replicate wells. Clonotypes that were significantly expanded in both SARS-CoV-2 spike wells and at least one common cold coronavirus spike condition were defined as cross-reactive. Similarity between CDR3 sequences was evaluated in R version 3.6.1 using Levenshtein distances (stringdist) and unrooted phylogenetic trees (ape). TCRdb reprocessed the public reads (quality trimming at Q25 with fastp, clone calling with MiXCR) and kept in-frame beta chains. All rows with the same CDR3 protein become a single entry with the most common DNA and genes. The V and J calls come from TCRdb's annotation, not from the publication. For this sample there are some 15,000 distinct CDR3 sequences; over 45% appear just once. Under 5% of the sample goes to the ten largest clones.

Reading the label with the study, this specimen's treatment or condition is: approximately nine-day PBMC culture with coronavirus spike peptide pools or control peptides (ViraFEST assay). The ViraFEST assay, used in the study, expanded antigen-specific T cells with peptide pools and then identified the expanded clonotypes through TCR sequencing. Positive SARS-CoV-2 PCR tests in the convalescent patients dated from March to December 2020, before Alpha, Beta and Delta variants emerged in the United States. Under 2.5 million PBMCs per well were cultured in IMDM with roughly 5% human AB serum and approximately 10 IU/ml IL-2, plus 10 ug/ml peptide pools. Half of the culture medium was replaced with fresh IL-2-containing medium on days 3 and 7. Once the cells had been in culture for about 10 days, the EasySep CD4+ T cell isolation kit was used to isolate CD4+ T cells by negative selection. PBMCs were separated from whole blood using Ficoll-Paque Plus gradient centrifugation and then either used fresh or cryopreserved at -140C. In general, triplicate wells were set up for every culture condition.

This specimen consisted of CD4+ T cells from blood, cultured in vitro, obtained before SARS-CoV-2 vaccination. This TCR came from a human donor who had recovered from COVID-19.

Here is the DNA: TGTGCCAGCAGTGACACCTCGGAGGGTGAAGCTTTCTTT. Its protein product is CASSDTSEGEAFF. The chain uses TRBV6-4 and TRBJ1-1, with the D gene too uncertain to name. Between the V and J ends, shortened by 2 bases and 7 bases respectively, the junction contains 11 bases. From the cysteine up to the phenylalanine, the CDR3 has a length of 13 residues. Only the CDR3 DNA is retained, 39 bases long and in frame from the first base. The germline V gene provides CDR1 MRHNA and CDR2 SNTAGT.